This TCR beta chain was identified during a study of T-cell reconstitution after alpha-beta-depleted transplantation in children. Overall study results and limits: Some patients owed their high day-60 TCRbeta diversity to surviving recipient T cells and thymic progenitors. Counts and diversity of T cells one year after transplant came mostly from newly produced T cells. The origin of alpha-beta T cells about two months after transplant was reportedly several hundred expanded graft clones.

In the case of this clonotype: Its specificity is unknown.

This CDR3 has 13 amino acids. Germline CDR1 SGHTA, CDR2 FQGTGA. V dropped 4 bases and J dropped 11 bases, with 17 bases sitting between them. During its preparation, the TCRbeta library received unique molecular identifiers. From the PCR reads, TCRdb called clonotypes with MiXCR, one entry per CDR3 protein. The sample records about 200,000 distinct CDR3 sequences, about 7% being singletons. This chain connects TRBV7-3 to TRBJ1-1; maybe TRBD1 (6 bases). This TCR came from a boy aged 2 to 9 with acute lymphoblastic leukemia, due to receive a stem cell transplant. The material was PBMCs, obtained before TCRalphabeta/CD19-depleted stem cell transplant. CDR3 coding DNA: TGTGCCAGCAGCTCGGACAGCCAACACCCCGCTTTCTTT. This gives the protein CASSSDSQHPAFF.